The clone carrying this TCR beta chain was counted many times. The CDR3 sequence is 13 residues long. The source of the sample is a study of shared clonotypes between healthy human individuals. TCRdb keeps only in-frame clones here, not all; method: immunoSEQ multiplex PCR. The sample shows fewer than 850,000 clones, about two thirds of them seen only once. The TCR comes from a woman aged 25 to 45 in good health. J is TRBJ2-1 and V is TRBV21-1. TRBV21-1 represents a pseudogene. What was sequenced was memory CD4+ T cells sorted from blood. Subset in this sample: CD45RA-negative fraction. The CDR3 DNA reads TGTGCCAGCAGCAAAGCGCAAGGTGGTGAGCAGTTCTTC. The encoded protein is CASSKAQGGEQFF.